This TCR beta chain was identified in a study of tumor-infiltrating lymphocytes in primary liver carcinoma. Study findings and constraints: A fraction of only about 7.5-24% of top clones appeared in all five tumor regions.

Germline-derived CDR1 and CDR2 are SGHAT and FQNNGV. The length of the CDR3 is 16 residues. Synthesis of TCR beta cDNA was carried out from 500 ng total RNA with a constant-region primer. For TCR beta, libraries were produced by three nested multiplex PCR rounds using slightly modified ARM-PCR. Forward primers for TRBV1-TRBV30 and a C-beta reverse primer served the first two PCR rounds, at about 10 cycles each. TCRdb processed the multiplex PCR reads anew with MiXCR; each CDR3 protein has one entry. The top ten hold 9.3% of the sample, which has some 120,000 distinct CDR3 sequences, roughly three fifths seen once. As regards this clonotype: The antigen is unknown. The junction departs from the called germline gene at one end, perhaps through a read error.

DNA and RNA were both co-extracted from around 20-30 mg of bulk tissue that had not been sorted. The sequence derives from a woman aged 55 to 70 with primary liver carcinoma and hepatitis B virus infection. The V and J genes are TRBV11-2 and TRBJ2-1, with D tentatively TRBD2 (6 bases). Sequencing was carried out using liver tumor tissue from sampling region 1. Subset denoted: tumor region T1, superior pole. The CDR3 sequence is CANSFERLAFYNEQFF. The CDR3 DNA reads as TGTGCCAACAGCTTTGAGAGGCTAGCGTTCTACAATGAACAGTTCTTC.